Listed below are T cell receptor beta chains from one sample, sequenced in a study of T cells in Graves' hyperthyroidism and ophthalmopathy. Each CDR3 protein gets one entry after TCRdb re-called the multiplex PCR reads with MiXCR. This table holds hundreds of thousands of distinct CDR3 sequences, 15% to 17% found once. Sequenced: blood. The receptors here all came from a woman under 30 with Graves' hyperthyroidism. CDR3s include the opening cysteine and the closing phenylalanine or tryptophan. Fields, in order: clone size, D gene, V gene, J gene, CDR3 DNA, CDR3 protein. The D gene is left open where the match is weak. The size entry is marked missing in some rows and otherwise reads once, few, many or a size class.

few	-	TRBV16	TRBJ1-5	TGTGCCAGCAGCCAATCAGGCAAGGTAAGAGATCAGCCCCAGCATTTT	CASSQSGKVRDQPQHF
-	-	TRBV19	TRBJ2-1	TGTGCCAGTAGTATGTCAGCCACCTACAATGAGCAGTTCTTC	CASSMSATYNEQFF
many	-	TRBV7-2	TRBJ1-4	TGTGCCAGCAGTCGCGGGGGAGGGATCAGAACTAATGAAAAACTGTTTTTT	CASSRGGGIRTNEKLFF
-	-	TRBV5-1	TRBJ1-2	TGCGCCAGCAGCTTTGACAGGCTGACCTCCTATGGCTACACCTTC	CASSFDRLTSYGYTF
many	TRBD2	TRBV7-3	TRBJ2-1	TGTGCCAGCAGCTTAACCCCTAGCAGCGGGAGTCTCCATGAGCAGTTCTTC	CASSLTPSSGSLHEQFF
-	TRBD2	TRBV6-1	TRBJ2-1	TGTGCCAGCAGAGACTGGAGAGCGGGAGATCGAGAGCAGTTCTTC	CASRDWRAGDREQFF
-	-	TRBV7-3	TRBJ2-1	TGTGCCAGCAGCTTGAGGGGTCCCCCAAAGGAGCAGTTCTTC	CASSLRGPPKEQFF
few	TRBD1	TRBV7-9	TRBJ2-3	TGTGCCAGCAGCTCTACGGGACAGGGCACAGATACGCAGTATTTT	CASSSTGQGTDTQYF
-	TRBD1	TRBV19	TRBJ2-7	TGTGCCAGTAGTTTGGGGACAGGGCGGAATCTCGAGCAGTACTTC	CASSLGTGRNLEQYF
many	-	TRBV7-9	TRBJ2-3	TGTGCCAGCAGCGCTAGAGCGGTAGATACGCAGTATTTT	CASSARAVDTQYF
-	-	TRBV24-1	TRBJ2-1	TGTGCCACCAGTGACCCCGGGGCTACCTACAATGAGCAGTTCTTC	CATSDPGATYNEQFF
few	TRBD2	TRBV3-1	TRBJ2-1	TGTGCCAGCAGCCCGGGACTAGCGATTTACAATGAGCAGTTCTTC	CASSPGLAIYNEQFF
many	-	TRBV20-1	TRBJ2-7	TGCAGTGCTAGAAGTGGCACGGGGTGGGAGCAGTACTTC	CSARSGTGWEQYF
-	TRBD1	TRBV4-1	TRBJ2-7	TGCGCCAGCAGCCATGTGTACCGGGACAGAGATTACGAGCAGTACTTC	CASSHVYRDRDYEQYF
few	-	TRBV12-3/TRBV12-4	TRBJ1-4	TGTGCCAGCAGTTTGGTGCAGGCCCCAACTAATGAAAAACTGTTTTTT	CASSLVQAPTNEKLFF
many	-	TRBV7-2	TRBJ2-7	TGTGCCAGCAGCGGTGTACGGGACCACGAGCAGTACTTC	CASSGVRDHEQYF